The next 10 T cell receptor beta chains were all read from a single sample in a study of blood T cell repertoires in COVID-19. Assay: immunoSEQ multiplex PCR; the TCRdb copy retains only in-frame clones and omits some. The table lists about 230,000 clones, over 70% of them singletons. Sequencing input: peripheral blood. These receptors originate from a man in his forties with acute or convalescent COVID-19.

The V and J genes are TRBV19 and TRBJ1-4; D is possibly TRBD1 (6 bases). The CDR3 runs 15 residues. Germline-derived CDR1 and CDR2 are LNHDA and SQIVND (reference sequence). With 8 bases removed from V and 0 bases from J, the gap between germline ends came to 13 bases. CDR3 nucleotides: TGTGCCAGTCGTGACAGGTCTGCAACTAATGAAAAACTGTTTTTT. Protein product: CASRDRSATNEKLFF.

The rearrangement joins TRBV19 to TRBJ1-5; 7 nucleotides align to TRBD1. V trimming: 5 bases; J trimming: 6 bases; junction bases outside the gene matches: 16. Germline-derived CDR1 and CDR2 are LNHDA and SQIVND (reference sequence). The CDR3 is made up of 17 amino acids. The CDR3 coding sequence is TGTGCCAGTAGTGCCCTCACACTACAGGGGTTGGGTCAGCCCCAGCATTTT. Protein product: CASSALTLQGLGQPQHF.

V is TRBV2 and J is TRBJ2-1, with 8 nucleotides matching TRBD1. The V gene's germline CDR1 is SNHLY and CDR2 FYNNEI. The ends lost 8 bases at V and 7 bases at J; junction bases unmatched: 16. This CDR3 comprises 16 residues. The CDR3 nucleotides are TGTGCCAGCGGAGAAGGGATGGCAGGGGGCAAAAATGAGCAGTTCTTC. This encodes CASGEGMAGGKNEQFF.

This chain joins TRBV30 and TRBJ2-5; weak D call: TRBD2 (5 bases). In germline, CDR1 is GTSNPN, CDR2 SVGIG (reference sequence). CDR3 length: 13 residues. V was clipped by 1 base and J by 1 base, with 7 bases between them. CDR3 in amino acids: CAWSGGLQETQYF. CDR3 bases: TGTGCCTGGAGTGGAGGGCTCCAAGAGACCCAGTACTTC.

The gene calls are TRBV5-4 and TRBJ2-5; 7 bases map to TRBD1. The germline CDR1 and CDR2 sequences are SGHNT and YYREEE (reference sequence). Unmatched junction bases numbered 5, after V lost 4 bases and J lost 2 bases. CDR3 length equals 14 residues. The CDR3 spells CASSPGTAQETQYF. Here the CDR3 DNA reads TGTGCCAGCAGCCCCGGGACAGCTCAAGAGACCCAGTACTTC.

CDR3 residues: CASIKDSSGANVLTF. CDR3 bases: TGTGCCAGCATAAAGGACAGCTCTGGGGCCAACGTCCTGACTTTC. The chain combines TRBV7-2 with TRBJ2-6; possibly TRBD1 for D (6 bases). Germline V gives CDR1 SGHTA, CDR2 FQGNSA. The V end lost 7 bases, the J end lost 0 bases, and 10 bases lay between the germline ends. The CDR3 has 15 residues. The full variable domain, with the rest looked up from reference TRBV7-2 and TRBJ2-6, is GAGVSQSPSNKVTEKGKDVELRCDPISGHTALYWYRQSLGQGLEFLIYFQGNSAPDKSGLPSDRFSAERTGGSVSTLTIQRTQQEDSAVYLCASIKDSSGANVLTFGAGSRLTVL.

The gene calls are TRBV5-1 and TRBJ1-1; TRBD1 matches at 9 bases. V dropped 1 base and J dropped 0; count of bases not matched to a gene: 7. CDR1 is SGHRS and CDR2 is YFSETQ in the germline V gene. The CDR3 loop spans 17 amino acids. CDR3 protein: CASSLSPGQGLNTEAFF. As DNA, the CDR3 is TGCGCCAGCAGCTTGTCACCGGGACAGGGACTGAACACTGAAGCTTTCTTT.

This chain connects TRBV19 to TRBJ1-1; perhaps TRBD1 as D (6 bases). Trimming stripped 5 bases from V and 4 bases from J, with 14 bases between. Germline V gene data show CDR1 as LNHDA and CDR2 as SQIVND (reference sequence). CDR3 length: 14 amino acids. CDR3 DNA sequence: TGTGCCAGTAGTGTGACAGGTGGGGGCACTGAAGCTTTCTTT. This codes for CASSVTGGGTEAFF.

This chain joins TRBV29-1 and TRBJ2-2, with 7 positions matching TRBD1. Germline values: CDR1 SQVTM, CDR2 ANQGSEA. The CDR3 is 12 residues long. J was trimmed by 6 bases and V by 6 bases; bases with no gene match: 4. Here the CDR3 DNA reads TGCAGCGTGACAGGGCTGGCCGGGGAGCTGTTTTTT. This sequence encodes CSVTGLAGELFF.

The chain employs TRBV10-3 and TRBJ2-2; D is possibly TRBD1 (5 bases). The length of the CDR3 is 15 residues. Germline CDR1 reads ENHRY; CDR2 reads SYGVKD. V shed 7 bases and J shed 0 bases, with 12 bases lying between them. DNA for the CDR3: TGTGCCATCAAGCTCCAGGGCGCGAACACCGGGGAGCTGTTTTTT. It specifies CAIKLQGANTGELFF.